The 2 T cell receptor beta chains in this list originate from one sample, sequenced in a study of blood T cell repertoires in COVID-19. The assay was immunoSEQ multiplex PCR, and TCRdb's table has in-frame clones only and misses some. The sample shows more than 40,000 clones, 70% to 90% of them seen only once. The sample comprised peripheral blood. The receptors were sampled from a man over 45 with active COVID-19.

V and J are TRBV19 and TRBJ2-6; possibly TRBD1 for D (6 bases). This CDR3 has 17 residues. Trimming shortened V by 4 bases and J by 0 bases, and 13 bases separated the two germline ends. CDR1 is LNHDA, CDR2 SQIVND, per germline (reference sequence). Here the CDR3 reads CASSNRDTPSGANVLTF. Here the CDR3 DNA reads TGTGCCAGTAGTAACCGGGACACCCCCTCTGGGGCCAACGTCCTGACTTTC.

J is TRBJ1-2 and V is TRBV7-8; 8 nucleotides agree with TRBD1. The germline gives CDR1 SGHVS, CDR2 FQNEAQ. Trimming removed 5 bases from V and 6 bases from J; junction bases left unmatched: 11. The CDR3 extends over 15 amino acids. The CDR3 loop is CASSPQGAGAHGYTF. For the CDR3, the DNA is TGTGCCAGCAGCCCCCAGGGGGCGGGGGCACATGGCTACACCTTC.